This entry is about one T cell receptor (beta chain). It lacks a known antigen. Per-base quality was not reported, and no clone a single base away is much larger than it. The immunoSEQ Assay was the method used to sequence TCRbeta CDR3 regions. After extraction, genomic DNA underwent amplification by bias-controlled multiplex PCR, followed by high-throughput sequencing. Turning to the authors' computational methods: Collapsing and filtering of sequences were performed to quantify the absolute abundance of each unique TCRbeta CDR3 region. Usable DNA was measured by amplifying reference genes present in all nucleated cells, and TCRbeta template counts were normalized to that usable DNA to estimate T cell fraction. Repertoire TCRs were annotated as SARS-CoV-2-specific by exact matching of V gene, CDR3 amino acid sequence and J gene to a known reactive TCR set. MIRA supplied the reference SARS-CoV-2 TCR set, which was filtered for enrichment in COVID-19-positive ImmuneCODE repertoires so that public or cross-reactive TCRs were removed. Using the MIRA antigens, annotated TCRs were further analysed by specific ORF or by position within an ORF. Depth was the summed frequency of annotated unique rearrangements, while breadth was defined as annotated unique rearrangements over total unique productive rearrangements. Two-sided Wilcoxon rank-sum tests were used to compare TCR breadth between groups. TCRdb's version of the immuneACCESS table is confined to in-frame rearrangements and falls short of the full clone set. An unresolved V gene accounts for under half of the shortfall where checked; the remainder is of unknown origin. That table furnishes V, J and clone size, whereas the DNA furnished D and trimming. This sample has around 370,000 clones in its table, and around 83% of those were observed once. Roughly 3.5% of the sample lies in the top ten.

These data are taken from a study of Ad26.COV2.S vaccination and SARS-CoV-2 variants (dated by TCRdb to the early 2020s). About the investigation overall: Vaccine-arm donors were drawn from COV1001, a multicentre, randomized, double-blind, placebo-controlled phase I-IIa trial of Ad26.COV2.S in healthy adults. TCRbeta repertoire sequencing was used to assess the specificity and breadth of SARS-CoV-2-reactive T cell receptors after Ad26.COV2.S vaccination. Dosing of Ad26.COV2.S was intramuscular, at either 5x10^10 or 1x10^11 viral particles, delivered as one shot or as two shots spaced 56 days apart. Investigators did not know the trial group allocation while performing experiments and assessing outcomes. Trial participants were randomized into five groups of five, in which low-dose or high-dose Ad26.COV2.S was given once or twice, or placebo was given on both occasions. A total of approximately 30 samples were included in the TCR-sequenced set, comprising some 20 Ad26.COV2.S vaccine recipients, 5 placebo recipients and 8 SARS-CoV-2 convalescent individuals. Beyond this particular receptor, the publication reports: Comparable non-spike TCR breadth was observed between vaccine and placebo recipients, consistent with only spike being contained in the vaccine. The authors noted that total T cell responses may have been underestimated by the TCR breadth and depth analyses. Ad26.COV2.S recipients had higher spike-specific TCR breadth than placebo recipients (P = 0.0014). After vaccination, spike-specific CD8+ and CD4+ T cell responses were reported to show substantial breadth. The study was not powered for comparison of responses between vaccine doses or regimens.

The germline V gene (reference sequence) gives CDR1 as LNHNV and CDR2 as YYDKDF. Trimming accounts for 0 bases at V and 8 bases at J, while the number of junction bases matched to no gene is 8. The CDR3 starts with the cysteine, ends with the phenylalanine, and has 15 residues. The DNA shown is the 45-base CDR3, in frame from base 1. The treatment or condition label here, explained by the study, means: around 19 received Ad26.COV2.S at low or high dose, single or two shots; several received placebo; per-sample allocation not given. For vaccine and placebo recipients, the sequenced repertoires came from samples collected on day 63 after the first injection. In Cohort 1b, 25 to 30 adults aged 18-55 years were enrolled at a single site in Boston, USA, between 29 July and 7 August 2020. Ad26.COV2.S consisted of a replication-incompetent adenovirus type 26 vector by which a prefusion-stabilized SARS-CoV-2 spike protein from the original Wuhan strain was expressed.

The sequence was obtained from a person between 18 and 65 years old who received the Ad26.COV2.S COVID-19 vaccine or a placebo. This sample comprised peripheral blood, obtained in a trial of Ad26.COV2.S vaccine versus placebo. The V and J segments used are TRBV15 and TRBJ2-3, and TRBD1 aligns with 7 junction nucleotides. The nucleotide sequence is TGTGCCACCAGCAGAGACGACAGGGACATCTTTACGCAGTATTTT. It translates to CATSRDDRDIFTQYF.